Described below is a single TCR beta chain sequence and its context. The entry originates in a study of blood T cell repertoires in COVID-19. For the study at large: Samples of COVID-19 (acute and convalescent) were obtained from the United States, Italy and Spain.

CDR3 length: 14 residues. Trimming removed 2 bases at V and 8 bases at J, with 15 bases between. Germline CDR1 KGHSH, CDR2 LQKENI. Original analysis: Amplifying reference gene primers gave estimates of nucleated cell counts. The protocol was immunoSEQ multiplex PCR, while the TCRdb copy is restricted to in-frame clones and leaves out a portion. V, J and clone size derive from that table, while D and trimming were established from the DNA sequence. In the table there are about 68,000 clones, roughly 85% of which are singletons. The clonotype comes from a man aged 50 to 59 with acute or convalescent COVID-19. The chain uses TRBV18 and TRBJ1-1, with D maybe TRBD1 (6 bases). Material for sequencing was peripheral blood. CDR3 loop: CASSPGPLGAEAFF. The CDR3 DNA reads as TGTGCCAGCTCACCAGGACCCCTGGGGGCGGAAGCTTTCTTT.